Below, 4 T cell receptor beta chains from the same sample are listed, as sequenced in a study of T cell responses to AZD1222 COVID-19 vaccine. Clones were sequenced by immunoSEQ multiplex PCR, and TCRdb holds only the in-frame ones, with some missing. The top ten clones hold less than 6.5% of a sample with roughly 97,000 clones, 93% of them seen once. Source: peripheral blood, taken on day 0 of AZD1222 vaccination. The source of these receptors is an adult in good health.

The chain recombines TRBV7-2 with TRBJ1-1; maybe TRBD1 (5 bases). The ends were cut back, 3 bases at V and 2 bases at J, with 13 bases in the middle. Germline V gene lookup returns CDR1 SGHTA and CDR2 FQGNSA. This CDR3 spans 15 amino acids. The CDR3 DNA reads TGTGCCAGCAGCTTTAAAGGGGTCTCAAACACTGAAGCTTTCTTT. Protein product: CASSFKGVSNTEAFF.

This sequence joins TRBV5-4 and TRBJ2-2; D unresolved. The CDR3 is 13 amino acids. The ends were cut back, 1 base at V and 7 bases at J, with 8 bases in the middle. Germline-derived CDR1 and CDR2 are SGHNT and YYREEE (reference sequence). The CDR3 loop reads CASSLKVGGELFF. DNA for the CDR3: TGTGCCAGCAGCTTGAAGGTCGGCGGGGAGCTGTTTTTT.

The rearrangement links TRBV3-1 (or the pseudogene TRBV3-2) to TRBJ2-3, with D tentatively TRBD1 (6 bases). The CDR3 loop spans 13 amino acids. V lost 3 bases and J 4 bases, leaving 8 bases between the germline ends. Germline CDR1 and CDR2: LGHDT and YNNKEL (reference sequence). Here the CDR3 DNA reads TGTGCCAGCAGCCAGGGGGCGGCAGATACGCAGTATTTT. Its protein product is CASSQGAADTQYF.

The chain employs TRBV29-1 and TRBJ2-2; either TRBD1 or TRBD2 may supply D (6 bases each). V was cut by 1 base and J by 4 bases, with 19 bases left in between. In germline, CDR1 is SQVTM, CDR2 ANQGSEA. CDR3 length equals 17 residues. The CDR3 sequence is CSVEGSPDGGRTGELFF. CDR3 nucleotides: TGCAGCGTTGAAGGCTCTCCGGACGGGGGCCGCACCGGGGAGCTGTTTTTT.